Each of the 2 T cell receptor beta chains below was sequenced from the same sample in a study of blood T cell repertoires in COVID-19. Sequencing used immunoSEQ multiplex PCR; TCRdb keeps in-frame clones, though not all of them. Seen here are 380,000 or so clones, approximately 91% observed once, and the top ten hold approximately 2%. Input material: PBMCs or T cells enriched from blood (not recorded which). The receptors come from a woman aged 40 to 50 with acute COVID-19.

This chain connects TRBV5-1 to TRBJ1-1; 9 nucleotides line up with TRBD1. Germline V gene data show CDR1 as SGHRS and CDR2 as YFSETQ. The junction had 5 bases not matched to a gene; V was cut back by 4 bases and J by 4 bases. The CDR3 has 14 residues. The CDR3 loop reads CASSRQGGGTEAFF. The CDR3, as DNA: TGCGCCAGCAGCCGACAGGGGGGCGGCACTGAAGCTTTCTTT.

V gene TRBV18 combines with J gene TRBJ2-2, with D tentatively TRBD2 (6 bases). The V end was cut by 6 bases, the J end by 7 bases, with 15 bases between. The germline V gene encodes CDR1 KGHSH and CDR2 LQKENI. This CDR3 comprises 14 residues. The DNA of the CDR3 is TGTGCCAGCTCCCCCACGGGGGTCGTCGGGGAGCTGTTTTTT. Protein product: CASSPTGVVGELFF.